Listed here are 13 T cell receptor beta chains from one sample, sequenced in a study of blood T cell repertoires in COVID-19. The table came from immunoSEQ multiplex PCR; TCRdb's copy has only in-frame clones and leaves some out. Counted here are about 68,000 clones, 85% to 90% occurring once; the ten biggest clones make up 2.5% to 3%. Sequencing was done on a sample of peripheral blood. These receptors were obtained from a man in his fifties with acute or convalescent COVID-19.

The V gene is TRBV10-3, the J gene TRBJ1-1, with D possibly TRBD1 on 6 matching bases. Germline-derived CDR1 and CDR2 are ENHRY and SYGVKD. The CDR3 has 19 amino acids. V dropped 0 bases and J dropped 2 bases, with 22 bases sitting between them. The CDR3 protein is CAISESSRLRGAGNTEAFF. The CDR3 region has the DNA TGTGCCATCAGTGAGTCGTCGAGACTACGGGGGGCAGGAAACACTGAAGCTTTCTTT.

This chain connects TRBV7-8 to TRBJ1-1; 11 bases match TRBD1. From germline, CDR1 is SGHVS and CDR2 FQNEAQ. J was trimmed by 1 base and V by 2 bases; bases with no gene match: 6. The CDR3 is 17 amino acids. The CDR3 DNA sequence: TGTGCCAGCAGCTTACTGGGACAGGGGGTTGGGAACACTGAAGCTTTCTTT. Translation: CASSLLGQGVGNTEAFF.

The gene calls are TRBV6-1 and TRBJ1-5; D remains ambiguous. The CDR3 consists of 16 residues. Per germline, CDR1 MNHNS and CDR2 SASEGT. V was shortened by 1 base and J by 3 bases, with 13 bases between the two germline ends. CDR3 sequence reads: CASSEVGQANNQPQHF. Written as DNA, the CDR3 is TGTGCCAGCAGTGAAGTCGGCCAGGCGAACAATCAGCCCCAGCATTTT.

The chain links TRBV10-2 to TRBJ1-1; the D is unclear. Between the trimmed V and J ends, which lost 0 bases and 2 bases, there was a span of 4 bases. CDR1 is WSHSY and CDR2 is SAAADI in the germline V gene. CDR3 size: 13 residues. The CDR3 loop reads CASSESANTEAFF. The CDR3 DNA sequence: TGCGCCAGCAGTGAGTCGGCAAACACTGAAGCTTTCTTT.

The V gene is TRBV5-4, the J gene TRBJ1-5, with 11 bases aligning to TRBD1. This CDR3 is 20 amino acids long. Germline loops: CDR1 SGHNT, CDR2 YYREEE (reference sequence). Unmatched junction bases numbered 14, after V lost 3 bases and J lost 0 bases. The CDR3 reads CASSSSPPGQGGHSNQPQHF. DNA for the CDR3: TGTGCCAGCAGCTCAAGCCCTCCGGGACAGGGGGGACATAGCAATCAGCCCCAGCATTTT.

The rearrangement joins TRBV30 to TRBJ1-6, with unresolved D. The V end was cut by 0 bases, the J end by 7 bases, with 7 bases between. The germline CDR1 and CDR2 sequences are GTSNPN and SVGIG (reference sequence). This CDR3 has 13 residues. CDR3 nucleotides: TGTGCCTGGAGTGTATCCCAGAATTCACCCCTCCACTTT. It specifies CAWSVSQNSPLHF.

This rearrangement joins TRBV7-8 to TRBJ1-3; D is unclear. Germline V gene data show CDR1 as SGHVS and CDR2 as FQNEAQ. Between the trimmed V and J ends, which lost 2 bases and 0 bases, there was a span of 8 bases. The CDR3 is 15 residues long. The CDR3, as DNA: TGTGCCAGCAGCTTAAGTCCACTCTCTGGAAACACCATATATTTT. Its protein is CASSLSPLSGNTIYF.

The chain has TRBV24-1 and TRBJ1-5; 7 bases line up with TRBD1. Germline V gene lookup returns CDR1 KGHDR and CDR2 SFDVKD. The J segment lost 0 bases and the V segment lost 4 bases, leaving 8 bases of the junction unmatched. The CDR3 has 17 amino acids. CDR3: CATSDSRTGLSNQPQHF. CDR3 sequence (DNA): TGTGCCACCAGTGACTCCAGGACAGGACTTAGCAATCAGCCCCAGCATTTT.

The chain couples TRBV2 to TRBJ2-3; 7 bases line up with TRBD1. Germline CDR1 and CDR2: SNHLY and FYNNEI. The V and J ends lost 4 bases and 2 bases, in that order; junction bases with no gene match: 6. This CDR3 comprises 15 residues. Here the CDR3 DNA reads TGTGCCAGCAGTGTCGGGGACAGAAACACAGATACGCAGTATTTT. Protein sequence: CASSVGDRNTDTQYF. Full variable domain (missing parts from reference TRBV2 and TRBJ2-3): EPEVTQTPSHQVTQMGQEVILRCVPISNHLYFYWYRQILGQKVEFLVSFYNNEISEKSEIFDDQFSVERPDGSNFTLKIRSTKLEDSAMYFCASSVGDRNTDTQYFGPGTRLTVL.

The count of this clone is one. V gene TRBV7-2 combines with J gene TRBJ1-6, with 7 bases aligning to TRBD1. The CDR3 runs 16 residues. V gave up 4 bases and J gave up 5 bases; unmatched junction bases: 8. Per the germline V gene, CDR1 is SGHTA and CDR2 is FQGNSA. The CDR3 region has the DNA TGTGCCAGCAGCTACGCATCACAGGGGAATAATTCACCCCTCCACTTT. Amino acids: CASSYASQGNNSPLHF.

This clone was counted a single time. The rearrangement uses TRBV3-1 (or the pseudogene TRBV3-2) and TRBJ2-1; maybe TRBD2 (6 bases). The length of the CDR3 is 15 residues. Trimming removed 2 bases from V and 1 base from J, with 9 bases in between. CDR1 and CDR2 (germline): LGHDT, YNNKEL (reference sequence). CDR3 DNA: TGTGCCAGCAGCCAAAGGGCGGGATCCTACAATGAGCAGTTCTTC. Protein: CASSQRAGSYNEQFF.

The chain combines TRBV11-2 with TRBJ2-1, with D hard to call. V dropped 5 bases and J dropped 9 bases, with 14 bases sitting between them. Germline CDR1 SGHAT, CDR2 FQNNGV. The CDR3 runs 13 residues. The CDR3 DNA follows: TGTGCCAGCAGCCCACAGACGGTAGGTGAGCAGTTCTTC. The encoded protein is CASSPQTVGEQFF.

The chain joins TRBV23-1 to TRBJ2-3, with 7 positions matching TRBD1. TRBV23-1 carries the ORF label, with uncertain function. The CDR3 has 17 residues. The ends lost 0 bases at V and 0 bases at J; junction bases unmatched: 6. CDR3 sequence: CASSQSGPDRSTDTQYF. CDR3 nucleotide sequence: TGCGCCAGCAGTCAATCGGGCCCGGACAGGAGCACAGATACGCAGTATTTT.